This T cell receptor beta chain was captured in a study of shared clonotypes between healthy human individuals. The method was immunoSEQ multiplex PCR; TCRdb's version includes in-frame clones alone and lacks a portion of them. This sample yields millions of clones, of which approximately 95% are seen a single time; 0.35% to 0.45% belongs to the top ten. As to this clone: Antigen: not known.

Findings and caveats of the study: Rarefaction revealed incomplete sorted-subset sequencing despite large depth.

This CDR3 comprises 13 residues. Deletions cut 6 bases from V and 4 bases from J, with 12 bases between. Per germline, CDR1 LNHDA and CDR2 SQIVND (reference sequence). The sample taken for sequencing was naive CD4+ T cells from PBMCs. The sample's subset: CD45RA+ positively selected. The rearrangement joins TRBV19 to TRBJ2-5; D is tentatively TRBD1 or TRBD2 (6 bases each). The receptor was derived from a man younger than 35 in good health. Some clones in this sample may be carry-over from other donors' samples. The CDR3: CASREQGGETQYF. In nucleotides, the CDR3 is TGTGCCAGTAGGGAACAGGGAGGAGAGACCCAGTACTTC.